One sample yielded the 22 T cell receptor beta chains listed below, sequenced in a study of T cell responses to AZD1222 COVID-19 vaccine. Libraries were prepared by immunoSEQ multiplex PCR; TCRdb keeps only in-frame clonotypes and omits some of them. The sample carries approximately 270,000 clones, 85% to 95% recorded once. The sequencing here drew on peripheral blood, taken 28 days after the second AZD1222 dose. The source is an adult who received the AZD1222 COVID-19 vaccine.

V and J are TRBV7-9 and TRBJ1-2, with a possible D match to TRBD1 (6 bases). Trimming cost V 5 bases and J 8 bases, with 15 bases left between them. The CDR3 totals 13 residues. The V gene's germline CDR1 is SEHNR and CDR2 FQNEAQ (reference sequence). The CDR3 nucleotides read TGTGCCAGCAGCCCGGACAGCAGGGTAGGCTACACCTTC. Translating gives CASSPDSRVGYTF.

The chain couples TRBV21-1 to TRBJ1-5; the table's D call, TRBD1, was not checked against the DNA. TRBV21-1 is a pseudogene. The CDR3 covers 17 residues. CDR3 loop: CASSKRKDTSGNQPQHF. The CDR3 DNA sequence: TGTGCCAGCAGCAAAAGGAAGGATACGTCAGGGAATCAGCCCCAGCATTTT.

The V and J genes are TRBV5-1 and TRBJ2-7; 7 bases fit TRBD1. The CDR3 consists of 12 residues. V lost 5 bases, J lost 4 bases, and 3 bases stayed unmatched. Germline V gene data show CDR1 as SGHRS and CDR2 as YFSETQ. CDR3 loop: CASRRDSYEQYF. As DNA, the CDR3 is TGCGCCAGCAGACGGGACAGTTACGAGCAGTACTTC. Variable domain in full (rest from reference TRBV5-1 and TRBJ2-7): KAGVTQTPRYLIKTRGQQVTLSCSPISGHRSVSWYQQTPGQGLQFLFEYFSETQRNKGNFPGRFSGRQFSNSRSEMNVSTLELGDSALYLCASRRDSYEQYFGPGTRLTVT.

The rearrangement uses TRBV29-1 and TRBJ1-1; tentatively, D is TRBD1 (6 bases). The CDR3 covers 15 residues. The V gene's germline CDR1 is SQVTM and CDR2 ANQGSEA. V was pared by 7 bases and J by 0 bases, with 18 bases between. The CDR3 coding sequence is TGCAGCGCTGAGTCGGCAGGGGCTTTGAACACTGAAGCTTTCTTT. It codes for CSAESAGALNTEAFF.

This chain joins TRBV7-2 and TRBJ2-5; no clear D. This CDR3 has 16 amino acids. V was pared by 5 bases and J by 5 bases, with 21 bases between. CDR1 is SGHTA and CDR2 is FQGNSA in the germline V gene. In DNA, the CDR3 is TGTGCCAGCAGCCCCCAGTGGGCGGCCCTAAGGGAGACCCAGTACTTC. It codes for CASSPQWAALRETQYF.

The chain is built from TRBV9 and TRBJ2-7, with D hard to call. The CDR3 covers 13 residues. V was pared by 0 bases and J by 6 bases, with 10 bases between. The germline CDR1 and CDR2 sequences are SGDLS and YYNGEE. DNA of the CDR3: TGTGCCAGCAGCGTAGGATGGGGTAGCGAGCAGTACTTC. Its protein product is CASSVGWGSEQYF.

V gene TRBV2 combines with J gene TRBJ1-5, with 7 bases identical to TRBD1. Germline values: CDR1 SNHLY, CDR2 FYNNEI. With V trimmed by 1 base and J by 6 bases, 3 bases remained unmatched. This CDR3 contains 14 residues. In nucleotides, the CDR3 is TGTGCCAGCAGTGAAGACAGGGGAGTTCAGCCCCAGCATTTT. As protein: CASSEDRGVQPQHF.

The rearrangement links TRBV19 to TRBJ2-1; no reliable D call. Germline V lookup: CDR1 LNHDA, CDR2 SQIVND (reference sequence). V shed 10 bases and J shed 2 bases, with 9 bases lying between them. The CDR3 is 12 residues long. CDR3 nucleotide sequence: TGTGCCACCAAGGAGACCTACAATGAGCAGTTCTTC. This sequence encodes CATKETYNEQFF.

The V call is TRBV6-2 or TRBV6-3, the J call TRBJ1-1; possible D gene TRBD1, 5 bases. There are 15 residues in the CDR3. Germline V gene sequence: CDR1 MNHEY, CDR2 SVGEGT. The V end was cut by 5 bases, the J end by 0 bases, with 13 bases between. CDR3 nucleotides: TGTGCCAGCAGTGTCGCACCAGGGTTGAACACTGAAGCTTTCTTT. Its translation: CASSVAPGLNTEAFF.

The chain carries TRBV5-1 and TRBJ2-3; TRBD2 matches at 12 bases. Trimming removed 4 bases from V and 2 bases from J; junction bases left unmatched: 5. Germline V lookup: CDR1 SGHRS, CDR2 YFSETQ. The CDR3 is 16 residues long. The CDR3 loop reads CASSPLAGGVTDTQYF. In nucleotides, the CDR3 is TGCGCCAGCAGCCCTCTAGCGGGGGGGGTCACAGATACGCAGTATTTT.

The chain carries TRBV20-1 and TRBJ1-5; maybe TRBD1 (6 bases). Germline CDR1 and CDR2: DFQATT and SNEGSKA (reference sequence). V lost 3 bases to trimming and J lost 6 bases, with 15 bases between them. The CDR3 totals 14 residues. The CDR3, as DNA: TGCAGTGCTAGTAGGCAGGGGCGCGGTCAGCCCCAGCATTTT. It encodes CSASRQGRGQPQHF.

This CDR3 is CASSRVGGVQETQYF. CDR3 DNA sequence: TGTGCCAGCAGCCGCGTCGGGGGCGTTCAAGAGACCCAGTACTTC. V and J are TRBV7-9 and TRBJ2-5; D possibly matches TRBD1 or TRBD2 (6 bases each). V was trimmed by 5 bases and J by 2 bases, leaving 15 bases between them. The CDR3 consists of 15 residues. The germline V gene encodes CDR1 SEHNR and CDR2 FQNEAQ (reference sequence).

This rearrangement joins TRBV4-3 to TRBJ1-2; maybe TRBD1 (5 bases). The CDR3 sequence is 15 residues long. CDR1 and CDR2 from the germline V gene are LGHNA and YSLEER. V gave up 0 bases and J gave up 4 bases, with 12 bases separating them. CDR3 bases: TGCGCCAGCAGCCAAGATACCCTCGACAGCTATGGCTACACCTTC. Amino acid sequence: CASSQDTLDSYGYTF.

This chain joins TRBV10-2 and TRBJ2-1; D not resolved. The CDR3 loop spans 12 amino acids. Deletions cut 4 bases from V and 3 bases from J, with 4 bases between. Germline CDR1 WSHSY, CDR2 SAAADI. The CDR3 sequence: CASSGGYNEQFF. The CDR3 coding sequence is TGCGCCAGCAGTGGGGGCTACAATGAGCAGTTCTTC.

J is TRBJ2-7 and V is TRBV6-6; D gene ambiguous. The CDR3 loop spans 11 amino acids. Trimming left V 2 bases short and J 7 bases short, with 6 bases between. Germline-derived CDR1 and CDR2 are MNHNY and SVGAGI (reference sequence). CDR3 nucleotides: TGTGCCAGCAGTTACGGCCGTGAGCAGTACTTC. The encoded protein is CASSYGREQYF.

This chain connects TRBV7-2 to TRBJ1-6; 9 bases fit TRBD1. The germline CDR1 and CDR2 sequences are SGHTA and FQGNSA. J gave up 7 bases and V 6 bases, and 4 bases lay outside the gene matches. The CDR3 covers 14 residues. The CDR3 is CASSTGQGNSPLHF. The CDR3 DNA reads TGTGCCAGCAGTACGGGACAGGGAAATTCACCCCTCCACTTT.

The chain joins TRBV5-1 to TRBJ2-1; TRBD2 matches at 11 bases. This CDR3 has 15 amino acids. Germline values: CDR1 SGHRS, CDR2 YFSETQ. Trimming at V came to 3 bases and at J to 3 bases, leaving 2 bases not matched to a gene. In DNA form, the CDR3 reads TGCGCCAGCAGCTCGGGACTAGCGGTCTACAATGAGCAGTTCTTC. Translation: CASSSGLAVYNEQFF.

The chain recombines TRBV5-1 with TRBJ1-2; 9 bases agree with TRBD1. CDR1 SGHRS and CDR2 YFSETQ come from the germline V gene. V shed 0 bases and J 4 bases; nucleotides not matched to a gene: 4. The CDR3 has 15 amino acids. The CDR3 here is CASSLGDRDTYGYTF. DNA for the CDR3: TGCGCCAGCAGCTTGGGGGACAGGGACACCTATGGCTACACCTTC.

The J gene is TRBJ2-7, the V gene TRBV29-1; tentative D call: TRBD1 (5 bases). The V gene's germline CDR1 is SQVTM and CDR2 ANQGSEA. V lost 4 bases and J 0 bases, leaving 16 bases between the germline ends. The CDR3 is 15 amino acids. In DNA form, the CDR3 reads TGCAGCGTTGTAAAGTGGGGCGGCAGCTCCTACGAGCAGTACTTC. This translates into CSVVKWGGSSYEQYF.

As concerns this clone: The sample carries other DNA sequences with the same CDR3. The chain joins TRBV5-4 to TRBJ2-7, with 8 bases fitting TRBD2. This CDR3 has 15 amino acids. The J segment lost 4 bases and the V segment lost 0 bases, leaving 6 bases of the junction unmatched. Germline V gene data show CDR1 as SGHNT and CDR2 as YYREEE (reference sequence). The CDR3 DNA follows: TGTGCCAGCAGCTTGGGAGGTAGCGGGACTTACGAGCAGTACTTC. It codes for CASSLGGSGTYEQYF.

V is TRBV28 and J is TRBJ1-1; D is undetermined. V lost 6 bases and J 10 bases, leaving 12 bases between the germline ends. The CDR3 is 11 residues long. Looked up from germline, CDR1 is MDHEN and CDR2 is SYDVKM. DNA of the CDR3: TGTGCCAGCAGCCTCGACGGGAGAGCTTTCTTT. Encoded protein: CASSLDGRAFF.

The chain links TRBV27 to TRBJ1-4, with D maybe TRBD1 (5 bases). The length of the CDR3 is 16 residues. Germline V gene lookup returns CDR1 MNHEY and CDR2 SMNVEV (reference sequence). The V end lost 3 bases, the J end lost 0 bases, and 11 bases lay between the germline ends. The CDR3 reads CASSFDFRATNEKLFF. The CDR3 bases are TGTGCCAGCAGTTTCGATTTCAGGGCAACTAATGAAAAACTGTTTTTT.